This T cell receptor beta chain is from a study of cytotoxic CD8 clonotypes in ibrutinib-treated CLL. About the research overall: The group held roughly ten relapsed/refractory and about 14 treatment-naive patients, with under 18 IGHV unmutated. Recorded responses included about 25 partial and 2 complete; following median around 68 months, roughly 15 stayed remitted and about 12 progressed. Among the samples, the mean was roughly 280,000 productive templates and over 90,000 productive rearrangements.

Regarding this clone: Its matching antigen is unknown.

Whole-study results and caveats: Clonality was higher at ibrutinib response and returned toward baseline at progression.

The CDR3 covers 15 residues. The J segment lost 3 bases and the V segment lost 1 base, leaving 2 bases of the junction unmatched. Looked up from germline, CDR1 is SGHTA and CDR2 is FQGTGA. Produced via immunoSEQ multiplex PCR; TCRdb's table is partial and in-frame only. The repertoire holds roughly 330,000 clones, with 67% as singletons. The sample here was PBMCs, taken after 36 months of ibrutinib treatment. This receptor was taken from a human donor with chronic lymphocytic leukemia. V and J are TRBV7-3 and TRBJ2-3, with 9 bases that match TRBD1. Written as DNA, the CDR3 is TGTGCCAGCAGCTTAATGGGACAGGGAACAGATACGCAGTATTTT. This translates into CASSLMGQGTDTQYF.